This TCR beta chain was sequenced in a study of follicular helper T cells after annual influenza vaccination. Only in-frame clones appear in the TCRdb table, and some are missing; sequencing was by immunoSEQ multiplex PCR. The data hold about 11,000 clones, with about 80% observed a single time. CDR1 is MNHEY and CDR2 is SVGAGI in the germline V gene. The V and J ends lost 6 bases and 6 bases, in that order; junction bases with no gene match: 10. The CDR3 is 14 residues long. Noted time point: 2014-2015 season, pre-vaccination. Sequenced here: CXCR5- memory CD4+ T cells sorted from blood, sampled on the day of influenza vaccination. The chain combines TRBV6-5 with TRBJ1-1; the match to TRBD1 covers 7 bases. The sequence derives from an adult who received the influenza vaccine. In DNA form, the CDR3 reads TGTGCCAGCAGGTCCGATTACAGGGGCCCTGAAGCTTTCTTT. Translating it yields CASRSDYRGPEAFF.